The 16 T cell receptor beta chains below come from one sample, sequenced in a study of cytomegalovirus exposure and HLA in healthy donors. The PCR was carried out with 60 Vbeta primers and 13 Jbeta primers. TCRdb's table, derived via immunoSEQ multiplex PCR, lists solely in-frame clones and lacks some. The sample carries about 130,000 clones, 72% recorded once. Sequenced sample: PBMCs. The source of these receptors is a man aged 45-65 years in good health and CMV-seropositive.

The rearrangement joins TRBV19 to TRBJ1-5; the D gene is possibly TRBD1 (5 bases). The ends were cut back, 7 bases at V and 4 bases at J, with 17 bases in the middle. Germline V gene sequence: CDR1 LNHDA, CDR2 SQIVND (reference sequence). The CDR3 is 15 residues long. The CDR3 reads CASTTGGEPNQPQHF. CDR3 coding DNA: TGTGCCAGTACCACCGGGGGGGAACCTAATCAGCCCCAGCATTTT. Full variable domain (remainder filled in from reference TRBV19 and TRBJ1-5): DGGITQSPKYLFRKEGQNVTLSCEQNLNHDAMYWYRQDPGQGLRLIYYSQIVNDFQKGDIAEGYSVSREKKESFPLTVTSAQKNPTAFYLCASTTGGEPNQPQHFGDGTRLSIL.

The genes are TRBV10-2 and TRBJ1-1, with 8 bases aligning to TRBD1. V lost 7 bases, J lost 6 bases, and 13 bases stayed unmatched. Germline loops: CDR1 WSHSY, CDR2 SAAADI. The CDR3 consists of 15 residues. The CDR3 reads CASTAGYRGLSEAFF. The CDR3 bases are TGCGCCAGCACCGCAGGGTACAGGGGGTTGTCTGAAGCTTTCTTT.

The chain joins TRBV19 to TRBJ2-1; D is unresolved. Trimming took 5 bases from V and 4 from J, leaving 3 bases between them. This CDR3 has 11 amino acids. CDR1 is LNHDA and CDR2 is SQIVND in the germline V gene (reference sequence). CDR3 loop: CASSQYNEQFF. In DNA, the CDR3 is TGTGCCAGTAGTCAGTACAATGAGCAGTTCTTC.

The chain is built from TRBV18 and TRBJ2-7; D might be TRBD1 (6 bases). Trimming shortened V by 2 bases and J by 0 bases, and 11 bases separated the two germline ends. Germline V gene data show CDR1 as KGHSH and CDR2 as LQKENI. The CDR3 totals 15 residues. For the CDR3, the DNA is TGTGCCAGCTCACCAGTCGACAGGAGCTCCTACGAGCAGTACTTC. This encodes CASSPVDRSSYEQYF. Variable domain in full (rest from reference TRBV18 and TRBJ2-7): NAGVMQNPRHLVRRRGQEARLRCSPMKGHSHVYWYRQLPEEGLKFMVYLQKENIIDESGMPKERFSAEFPKEGPSILRIQQVVRGDSAAYFCASSPVDRSSYEQYFGPGTRLTVT.

V is TRBV2 and J is TRBJ2-3, with 7 bases fitting TRBD2. With V trimmed by 4 bases and J by 6 bases, 13 bases remained unmatched. The CDR3 runs to 16 residues. Germline-derived CDR1 and CDR2 are SNHLY and FYNNEI. The CDR3 DNA sequence: TGTGCCAGCAGTGCGTGGGCGGGAGCCGGTCCGGATACGCAGTATTTT. This translates into CASSAWAGAGPDTQYF.

This sequence joins TRBV6-5 and TRBJ2-7, with 7 bases lining up with TRBD2. V lost 0 bases, J lost 3 bases, and 5 bases stayed unmatched. The CDR3 contains 15 residues. Germline V gene data show CDR1 as MNHEY and CDR2 as SVGAGI. The CDR3 bases are TGTGCCAGCAGTTACTCGGGGAGGGGCGTCTACGAGCAGTACTTC. It translates to CASSYSGRGVYEQYF.

The chain is built from TRBV5-4 and TRBJ2-3, with D possibly matching TRBD2 (5 bases). Per the germline V gene, CDR1 is SGHNT and CDR2 is YYREEE (reference sequence). V was cut by 6 bases and J by 0 bases, with 14 bases left in between. There are 15 residues in the CDR3. The CDR3 bases are TGTGCCAGCACCGACCGGACTTCTAGCACAGATACGCAGTATTTT. Its protein is CASTDRTSSTDTQYF.

The chain joins TRBV11-3 to TRBJ2-3; tentatively, D is TRBD1 (5 bases). The length of the CDR3 is 15 residues. Germline V lookup: CDR1 SGHNT, CDR2 YENEEA. V was cut by 1 base and J by 2 bases, with 10 bases left in between. The CDR3 nucleotides read TGTGCCAGCAGCTTAGTGACAGTCACCACAGATACGCAGTATTTT. Translating gives CASSLVTVTTDTQYF.

The CDR3, as DNA: TGTGCCAGCAGCTTAACAAGGAACTACGAGCAGTACTTC. Amino acids: CASSLTRNYEQYF. The chain has TRBV5-6 and TRBJ2-5, with D unclear. The last part of the DNA fits TRBJ2-7 better; the J call may be wrong. Germline V gene lookup returns CDR1 SGHDT and CDR2 YYEEEE. The CDR3 is 13 amino acids.

This sequence joins TRBV7-9 and TRBJ1-1; possible D gene TRBD1, 6 bases. The CDR3 spans 15 residues. The germline V gene encodes CDR1 SEHNR and CDR2 FQNEAQ (reference sequence). Trimming took off 5 bases at V and 4 bases at J, with 17 bases between the two ends. This chain's CDR3 is CASSPTGIGGTEAFF. Written as DNA, the CDR3 is TGTGCCAGCAGCCCTACAGGGATAGGAGGCACTGAAGCTTTCTTT.

This chain uses TRBV9 with TRBJ2-5; TRBD2 aligns across 8 bases. Near its end, the DNA agrees better with TRBJ2-7, so the J call may be wrong. In germline, CDR1 is SGDLS, CDR2 YYNGEE. CDR3 length equals 15 residues. This CDR3 is CASSARGLDTGEQYF. The CDR3, as DNA: TGTGCCAGCAGCGCGAGGGGACTAGATACAGGCGAGCAGTACTTC.

The chain has TRBV27 and TRBJ2-7; 9 bases align to TRBD1. This CDR3 has 15 residues. The J segment lost 4 bases and the V segment lost 5 bases, leaving 9 bases of the junction unmatched. CDR1 and CDR2 from the germline V gene are MNHEY and SMNVEV (reference sequence). The CDR3 DNA follows: TGTGCCAGCAGTCCCTACGGGACAGGGTCTTACGAGCAGTACTTC. Its translation is CASSPYGTGSYEQYF.

This chain joins TRBV7-8 and TRBJ1-6, with TRBD1 matching over 9 bases. V trimming: 4 bases; J trimming: 0 bases; junction bases outside the gene matches: 10. CDR1 and CDR2 (germline): SGHVS, FQNEAQ. This CDR3 has 19 residues. This CDR3 reads CASSSFLGTGSSYNSPLHF. Here the CDR3 DNA reads TGTGCCAGCAGCTCCTTCCTTGGGACAGGGAGCTCCTATAATTCACCCCTCCACTTT.

The chain joins TRBV18 to TRBJ2-7; tentative D call: TRBD2 (6 bases). The V gene lost 0 bases and the J gene lost 0 bases, with 12 bases spanning the gap. The V gene's germline CDR1 is KGHSH and CDR2 LQKENI. This CDR3 is built from 16 residues. CDR3 in DNA: TGTGCCAGCTCACCACCCATAGGGACTCACTCCTACGAGCAGTACTTC. Residues: CASSPPIGTHSYEQYF.

The chain has TRBV10-1 and TRBJ2-7; 14 positions match TRBD2. Trimming cost V 8 bases and J 6 bases; bases outside gene matches: 6. The CDR3 is 14 residues long. Germline-derived CDR1 and CDR2 are WNHNN and SYGVQD (reference sequence). CDR3 nucleotides: TGCGCCAGCGGGACTAGCGGGGGTACCGGCGAGCAGTACTTC. Its protein is CASGTSGGTGEQYF.

This clone has more than one count but fewer than ten. The rearrangement joins TRBV12-5 to TRBJ2-5; TRBD2 might be the D (6 bases). The V end was cut by 2 bases, the J end by 5 bases, with 6 bases between. This CDR3 is 12 amino acids long. Germline assignment: CDR1 LGHNT and CDR2 FRNRAP. CDR3 sequence: CASGLRGETQYF. The CDR3 region has the DNA TGTGCTAGTGGTTTGCGGGGGGAGACCCAGTACTTC.